These T cell receptor beta chains were read from a single sample in a study of T cell responses to AZD1222 COVID-19 vaccine. Produced via immunoSEQ multiplex PCR; TCRdb's table is partial and in-frame only. This sample has some 150,000 clones, with roughly 88% found just once. The sequencing here drew on peripheral blood, taken on day 0 of AZD1222 vaccination. These receptors were obtained from an adult in good health. The CDR3 runs from the conserved cysteine through the conserved F or W. The D gene is left open where the match is weak. Where a row states a size, it is once, few, many or the class of an expanded clone; other rows omit it.

length: 16; V: TRBV11-2; J: TRBJ2-5; D: TRBD2; size: -; DNA: TGTGCCAGCAGCTTCAATAGCGGGGGCCGTGGGGAGACCCAGTACTTC; CDR3: CASSFNSGGRGETQYF
length: 14; V: TRBV18; J: TRBJ2-7; D: -; size: -; DNA: TGTGCCAGCTCACCGAAACTAGGGGCGGGGGAGCAGTACTTC; CDR3: CASSPKLGAGEQYF
length: 16; V: TRBV11-2; J: TRBJ1-1; D: -; size: -; DNA: TGTGCCAGCAGCTTAGGGTTCAGGGGTTTGAACACTGAAGCTTTCTTT; CDR3: CASSLGFRGLNTEAFF
length: 15; V: TRBV3-1/TRBV3-2; J: TRBJ2-7; D: TRBD2; size: -; DNA: TGTGCCAGCAGCCAAGGGACTAGCGGGCTACGAGGGCAGTACTTC; CDR3: CASSQGTSGLRGQYF
length: 13; V: TRBV6-4; J: TRBJ2-5; D: TRBD1; size: -; DNA: TGTGCCAGCAGTGACTCGACAGGGGACCGTCAGTACTTC; CDR3: CASSDSTGDRQYF
length: 17; V: TRBV19; J: TRBJ1-1; D: -; size: -; DNA: TGTGCCAGTAGTATAGGGGGGCAGTCTACATTGGTCACTGAAGCTTTCTTT; CDR3: CASSIGGQSTLVTEAFF
length: 14; V: TRBV5-1; J: TRBJ2-7; D: TRBD1; size: -; DNA: TGCGCCAGCAGCTCGGGACAGGTAGGCTACGAGCAGTACTTC; CDR3: CASSSGQVGYEQYF
length: 16; V: TRBV5-1; J: TRBJ1-4; D: TRBD1; size: few; DNA: TGCGCCAGCAGCTTAGTCGCCAGGGGGCAGTATGAAAAACTGTTTTTT; CDR3: CASSLVARGQYEKLFF
length: 14; V: TRBV2; J: TRBJ1-5; D: TRBD1; size: -; DNA: TGTGCCAGTAGACAGGGTAATAGCAATCAGCCCCAGCATTTT; CDR3: CASRQGNSNQPQHF
length: 17; V: TRBV5-4; J: TRBJ1-2; D: -; size: -; DNA: TGTGCCAGCAGCTTGGGTCAGGGGACTCGATCGAACTATGGCTACACCTTC; CDR3: CASSLGQGTRSNYGYTF